This T cell receptor (beta chain) was captured in a study of preoperative IRX-2 immunotherapy in early breast cancer. Produced via immunoSEQ multiplex PCR; TCRdb's table is partial and in-frame only. The sample records around 88,000 clones, 86% being singletons. Treatment here: preoperative locoregional IRX-2 cytokine immunotherapy. The sequences come from tumor tissue, collected after IRX-2 immunotherapy. This clonotype was sampled from a human donor with breast cancer.

The DNA of the CDR3 is TGTGCCACCAGCAGAGATTTACAGGGAACGAATGGCTACACCTTC. Amino acid sequence: CATSRDLQGTNGYTF. The rearrangement links TRBV15 to TRBJ1-2; D may be TRBD1 (6 bases). CDR1 and CDR2 (germline): LNHNV, YYDKDF (reference sequence). CDR3 size: 15 residues. V lost 0 bases, J lost 6 bases, and 14 bases lay in between.